Below are 24 T cell receptor beta chains sequenced from a single sample in a study of patients and donors after allogeneic stem cell transplantation. MiXCR was run by TCRdb on the RT-PCR reads, yielding one entry per CDR3 protein. Among 920,000 or so distinct CDR3 sequences listed, about a sixth were seen once. Sequenced material: blood, either unsorted or a sorted T cell fraction (not recorded which). Every receptor here comes from a human donor who was either an allogeneic HSCT recipient or a stem cell or donor lymphocyte infusion donor (not recorded which). It is not recorded whose cells these are; they may come from a transplant donor.

The chain employs TRBV12-3 or TRBV12-4 and TRBJ1-5; D remains unclear. V shed 0 bases and J shed 2 bases, with 8 bases lying between them. This CDR3 region has 15 residues. CDR3 nucleotide sequence: TGTGCCAGCAGTTTAGCTGATAGGGGCAATCAGCCCCAGCATTTT. Residues: CASSLADRGNQPQHF.

This clonotype was seen only a few times. Because the CDR3's place on the DNA is in doubt, the DNA is left out and the CDR3 is given as listed by TCRdb. The chain is built from TRBV5-1 and TRBJ2-2. Inclusive of both ends, the CDR3 amounts to 16 amino acids. Per the germline V gene, CDR1 is SGHRS and CDR2 is YFSETQ. The CDR3 reads CASSPLWQVHTGELFF.

The table lists this clonotype with a few counts. The chain couples TRBV20-1 to TRBJ2-2; either TRBD1 or TRBD2 may supply D (5 bases each). V shed 3 bases and J shed 5 bases, with 13 bases lying between them. The CDR3 totals 14 residues. Germline-derived CDR1 and CDR2 are DFQATT and SNEGSKA (reference sequence). The CDR3 DNA reads TGCAGTGCTAGGGGGGAAGGGATAACCGGGGAGCTGTTTTTT. Encoded protein: CSARGEGITGELFF.

The chain joins TRBV12-3 or TRBV12-4 to TRBJ2-7; 11 bases are shared with TRBD1. J was trimmed by 6 bases and V by 5 bases; bases with no gene match: 3. The CDR3 sequence is 13 residues long. CDR3 in amino acids: CASSPGTGGEQYF. As DNA, the CDR3 is TGTGCCAGCAGTCCTGGGACAGGGGGCGAGCAGTACTTC.

This clonotype was recorded a few times. The V call is TRBV7-6, the J call TRBJ2-1; 11 bases agree with TRBD2. Germline CDR1 reads SGHVS; CDR2 reads FNYEAQ. The CDR3 has 16 amino acids. Trimming at V came to 7 bases and at J to 3 bases, leaving 8 bases not matched to a gene. CDR3 nucleotides: TGTGCCAGCACCATTGTTGGGACTAGCGGCTACAATGAGCAGTTCTTC. Residues: CASTIVGTSGYNEQFF. Combining the CDR3 with reference TRBV7-6 and TRBJ2-1 gives the whole variable domain GAGVSQSPRYKVTKRGQDVALRCDPISGHVSLYWYRQALGQGPEFLTYFNYEAQQDKSGLPNDRFSAERPEGSISTLTIQRTEQRDSAMYRCASTIVGTSGYNEQFFGPGTRLTVL.

The chain has TRBV10-3 and TRBJ1-6; D uncertain. Germline CDR1 ENHRY, CDR2 SYGVKD. V was cut by 3 bases and J by 9 bases, with 9 bases left in between. This CDR3 has 13 amino acids. The CDR3 protein is CAISEKGSSPLHF. CDR3 coding DNA: TGTGCCATCAGTGAAAAAGGGAGTTCACCCCTCCACTTT.

This clonotype showed up just a few times. J is TRBJ2-5 and V is TRBV5-1; 10 nucleotides match TRBD2. J lost 1 base, V lost 4 bases, and 7 bases had no gene match. Germline V gives CDR1 SGHRS, CDR2 YFSETQ. The CDR3 has 16 residues. Written as DNA, the CDR3 is TGCGCCAGCAGCCTAGGACTAGCGGATACCCAAGAGACCCAGTACTTC. It encodes CASSLGLADTQETQYF.

This clonotype came up a few times. This chain uses TRBV4-1 with TRBJ2-1, with unresolved D. This CDR3 has 12 residues. Germline CDR1 is MGHRA and CDR2 is YSYEKL. Between the trimmed V and J ends, which lost 0 bases and 9 bases, there was a span of 6 bases. Written as DNA, the CDR3 is TGCGCCAGCAGCCAAGAGGATCTTGAGCAGTTCTTC. Translated, it gives CASSQEDLEQFF.

This chain uses TRBV12-3 or TRBV12-4 with TRBJ1-2, with D unresolved. The CDR3 is 15 residues long. Trimming shortened V by 6 bases and J by 0 bases, and 14 bases separated the two germline ends. The CDR3 loop reads CASRPSGGPNYGYTF. Here the CDR3 DNA reads TGTGCCAGCAGGCCCTCGGGCGGGCCTAACTATGGCTACACCTTC.

This clonotype was seen a few times. The chain is built from TRBV20-1 and TRBJ2-3, with TRBD1 as a possible D gene (5 bases). Deletions cut 6 bases from V and 2 bases from J, with 18 bases between. CDR3 size: 15 residues. Germline CDR1 is DFQATT and CDR2 is SNEGSKA (reference sequence). The DNA for the CDR3 is TGCAGTGCCATCCAGGGTAGGAGTCACACAGATACGCAGTATTTT. Translation: CSAIQGRSHTDTQYF.

This clonotype has just a few counts. The chain uses TRBV5-4 and TRBJ1-1; the D gene is possibly TRBD1 (5 bases). Trimming left V 4 bases short and J 2 bases short, with 18 bases between. The CDR3 length is 16 residues. The germline V gene encodes CDR1 SGHNT and CDR2 YYREEE (reference sequence). CDR3 protein: CASSPPGLKENTEAFF. The CDR3 DNA reads TGTGCCAGCAGCCCGCCGGGACTCAAGGAAAACACTGAAGCTTTCTTT. Complete variable domain (other parts from reference TRBV5-4 and TRBJ1-1): ETGVTQSPTHLIKTRGQQVTLRCSSQSGHNTVSWYQQALGQGPQFIFQYYREEENGRGNFPPRFSGLQFPNYSSELNVNALELDDSALYLCASSPPGLKENTEAFFGQGTRLTVV.

This sequence joins TRBV28 and TRBJ1-1; D uncertain. With 4 bases removed from V and 3 bases from J, the gap between germline ends came to 15 bases. This CDR3 comprises 15 residues. Germline V lookup: CDR1 MDHEN, CDR2 SYDVKM. The CDR3 is CASSSGARRDTEAFF. CDR3 DNA sequence: TGTGCCAGCAGTTCTGGTGCCAGGCGGGACACTGAAGCTTTCTTT.

This clonotype appeared many times. This sequence joins TRBV29-1 and TRBJ1-1; the match to TRBD1 covers 7 bases. The germline CDR1 and CDR2 sequences are SQVTM and ANQGSEA. Unmatched junction bases numbered 11, after V lost 0 bases and J lost 4 bases. There are 16 residues in the CDR3. The CDR3 DNA is TGCAGCGTTGAAGATCGCAGGGGGGAATGGGTCACTGAAGCTTTCTTT. Protein product: CSVEDRRGEWVTEAFF.

The gene calls are TRBV4-1 and TRBJ2-1; D not resolved. CDR1 is MGHRA, CDR2 YSYEKL, per germline. The CDR3 contains 17 residues. Trimming took 0 bases from V and 0 from J, leaving 12 bases between them. The CDR3: CASSQDYGFSSYNEQFF. CDR3 nucleotide sequence: TGCGCCAGCAGCCAAGATTACGGGTTCAGCTCCTACAATGAGCAGTTCTTC.

This clonotype has ten or more counts. The rearrangement uses TRBV12-3 or TRBV12-4 and TRBJ1-5, with TRBD1 matching 7 bases. V shed 3 bases and J 7 bases; nucleotides not matched to a gene: 6. The CDR3 contains 14 residues. CDR3 loop: CASSFTGELQPQHF. CDR3 nucleotides: TGTGCCAGCAGTTTTACAGGGGAATTACAGCCCCAGCATTTT.

This clonotype was found a few times. The chain joins TRBV12-3 or TRBV12-4 to TRBJ2-7, with 9 bases identical to TRBD2. Trimming removed 6 bases from V and 2 bases from J; junction bases left unmatched: 8. This CDR3 is 15 amino acids long. Here the CDR3 DNA reads TGTGCCAGCAGCCCTACGACTAGCGGAGCCTACGAGCAGTACTTC. Amino acid sequence: CASSPTTSGAYEQYF.

The CDR3 here is CASSFEPERTGELFF. The DNA of the CDR3 is TGTGCCAGCAGTTTTGAGCCCGAGAGAACCGGGGAGCTGTTTTTT. The V gene is TRBV27, the J gene TRBJ2-2; no reliable D call. The V gene lost 3 bases and the J gene lost 5 bases, with 13 bases spanning the gap. The CDR3 spans 15 residues. Germline V gives CDR1 MNHEY, CDR2 SMNVEV (reference sequence).

This chain links TRBV6-5 with TRBJ1-2, with a weak D call TRBD1 (6 bases). CDR1 and CDR2 (germline): MNHEY, SVGAGI. The CDR3 spans 14 residues. Trimming took off 2 bases at V and 7 bases at J, with 14 bases between the two ends. CDR3 DNA sequence: TGTGCCAGCAGTTACGTGAAGGGGGTCTCTGGCTACACCTTC. This codes for CASSYVKGVSGYTF.

This clonotype was found a few times. V is TRBV14 and J is TRBJ1-2, with D possibly TRBD1 on 6 matching bases. The V and J ends lost 4 bases and 8 bases respectively, with 17 bases between them. The germline V gene has CDR1 SGHDN and CDR2 FVKESK. This CDR3 is built from 14 residues. The DNA for the CDR3 is TGTGCCAGCAGCCCCGGAGGGGGGGTTCGGGGCTACACCTTC. It translates to CASSPGGGVRGYTF.

The CDR3 spells CASRQDPLGRWESEQYF. CDR3 sequence (DNA): TGTGCCAGCAGACAAGACCCCCTGGGACGCTGGGAGAGCGAGCAGTACTTC. The chain uses TRBV5-5 and TRBJ2-7; the D gene could be TRBD1 or TRBD2 (5 bases each). V lost 5 bases, J lost 6 bases, and 27 bases lay in between. CDR1 is SGHKS and CDR2 is YYEKEE in the germline V gene (reference sequence). This CDR3 is built from 17 residues. Full variable domain (remainder filled in from reference TRBV5-5 and TRBJ2-7): DAGVTQSPTHLIKTRGQQVTLRCSPISGHKSVSWYQQVLGQGPQFIFQYYEKEERGRGNFPDRFSARQFPNYSSELNVNALLLGDSALYLCASRQDPLGRWESEQYFGPGTRLTVT.

In its sample, this clonotype was seen many times. Here the CDR3 DNA reads TGCAGTGCTACACTCGGGACAGGGTTTAATGAGCAGTTCTTC. Encoded protein: CSATLGTGFNEQFF. The chain carries TRBV20-1 and TRBJ2-1; TRBD1 aligns across 9 bases. CDR1 DFQATT and CDR2 SNEGSKA come from the germline V gene (reference sequence). Trimming took 4 bases from V and 7 from J; bases not matched to a gene: 8. The CDR3 runs 14 residues.

This chain connects TRBV14 to TRBJ2-5; 12 bases line up with TRBD2. Germline values: CDR1 SGHDN, CDR2 FVKESK. V was pared by 0 bases and J by 5 bases, with 7 bases of the junction left unmatched. CDR3 length equals 17 residues. CDR3 in DNA: TGTGCCAGCAGCCAAGATCCGCTAGCGGGGGGGCACGAGACCCAGTACTTC. Amino acids: CASSQDPLAGGHETQYF.

This clonotype has only a few counts. The rearrangement joins TRBV9 to TRBJ2-7, with 9 nucleotides matching TRBD2. The CDR3 is made up of 15 amino acids. CDR1 and CDR2 (germline): SGDLS, YYNGEE. After removal of 6 bases from V and 7 bases from J, the junction contained 14 bases not matched to a gene. CDR3 region: CASKGEASGTGEQYF. Here the CDR3 DNA reads TGTGCCAGCAAGGGTGAGGCTAGCGGGACTGGGGAGCAGTACTTC.

This clonotype was observed a few times. The chain employs TRBV10-3 and TRBJ1-2; D gene uncertain. The CDR3 covers 13 residues. Germline assignment: CDR1 ENHRY and CDR2 SYGVKD. V lost 4 bases to trimming and J lost 5 bases, with 11 bases between them. The CDR3 sequence is CAISGLVGYGYTF. The CDR3 DNA is TGTGCCATCAGTGGCCTCGTAGGGTATGGCTACACCTTC.